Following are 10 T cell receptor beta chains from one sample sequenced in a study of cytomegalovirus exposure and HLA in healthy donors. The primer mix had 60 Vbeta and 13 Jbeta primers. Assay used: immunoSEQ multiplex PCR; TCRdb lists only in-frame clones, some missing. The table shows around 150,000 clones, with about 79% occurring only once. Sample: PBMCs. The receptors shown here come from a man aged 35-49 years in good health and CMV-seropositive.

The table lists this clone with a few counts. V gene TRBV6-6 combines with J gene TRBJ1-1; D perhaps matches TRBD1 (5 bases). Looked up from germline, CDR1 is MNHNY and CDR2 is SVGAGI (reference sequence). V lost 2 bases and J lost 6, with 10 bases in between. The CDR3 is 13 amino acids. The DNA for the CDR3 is TGTGCCAGCAGTTACGGGCAGGGCTCTGAAGCTTTCTTT. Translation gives CASSYGQGSEAFF.

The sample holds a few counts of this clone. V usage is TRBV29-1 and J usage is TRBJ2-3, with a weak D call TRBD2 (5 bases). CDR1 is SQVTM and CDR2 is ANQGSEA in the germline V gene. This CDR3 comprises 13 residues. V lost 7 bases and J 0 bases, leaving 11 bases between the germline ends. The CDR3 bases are TGCAGCGGTCGTACGGGGAGCACAGATACGCAGTATTTT. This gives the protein CSGRTGSTDTQYF.

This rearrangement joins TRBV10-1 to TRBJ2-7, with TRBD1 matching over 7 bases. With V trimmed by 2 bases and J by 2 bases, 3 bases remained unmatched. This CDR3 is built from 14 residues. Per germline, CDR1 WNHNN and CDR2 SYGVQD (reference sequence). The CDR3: CASSEDRAPYEQYF. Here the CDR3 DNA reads TGCGCCAGCAGTGAGGACAGGGCCCCCTACGAGCAGTACTTC.

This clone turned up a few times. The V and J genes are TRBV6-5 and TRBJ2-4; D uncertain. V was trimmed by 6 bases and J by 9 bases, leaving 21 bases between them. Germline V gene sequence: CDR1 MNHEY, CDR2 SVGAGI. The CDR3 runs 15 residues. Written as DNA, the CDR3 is TGTGCCAGCAGCCCAACGGGTTGGAGAGGCGCCATTCAGTACTTC. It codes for CASSPTGWRGAIQYF.

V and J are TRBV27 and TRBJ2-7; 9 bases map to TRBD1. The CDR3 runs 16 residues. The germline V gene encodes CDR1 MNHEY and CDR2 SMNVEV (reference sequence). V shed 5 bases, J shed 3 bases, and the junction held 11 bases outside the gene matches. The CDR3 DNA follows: TGTGCCAGCAGTAAATACCCCGGGACAGGGTACTACGAGCAGTACTTC. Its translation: CASSKYPGTGYYEQYF.

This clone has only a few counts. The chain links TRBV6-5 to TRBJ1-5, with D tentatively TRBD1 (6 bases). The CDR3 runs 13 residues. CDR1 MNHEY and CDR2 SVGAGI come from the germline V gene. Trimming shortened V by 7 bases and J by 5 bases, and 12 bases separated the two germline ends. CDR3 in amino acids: CASKQGIYQPQHF. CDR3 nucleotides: TGTGCCAGCAAGCAGGGGATCTATCAGCCCCAGCATTTT.

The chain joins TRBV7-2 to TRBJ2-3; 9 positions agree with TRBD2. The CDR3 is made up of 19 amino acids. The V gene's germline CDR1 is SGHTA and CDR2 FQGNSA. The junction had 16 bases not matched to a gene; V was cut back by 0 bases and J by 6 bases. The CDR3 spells CASSLAPRVGGGAGDTQYF. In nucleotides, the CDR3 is TGTGCCAGCAGCTTAGCCCCACGGGTTGGCGGGGGGGCCGGCGATACGCAGTATTTT.

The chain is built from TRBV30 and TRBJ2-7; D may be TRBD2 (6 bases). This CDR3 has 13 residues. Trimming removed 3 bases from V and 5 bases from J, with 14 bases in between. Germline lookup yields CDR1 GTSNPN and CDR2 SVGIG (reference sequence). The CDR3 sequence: CAWRGGSSHEQYF. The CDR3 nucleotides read TGTGCCTGGAGGGGGGGTTCGTCCCACGAGCAGTACTTC.

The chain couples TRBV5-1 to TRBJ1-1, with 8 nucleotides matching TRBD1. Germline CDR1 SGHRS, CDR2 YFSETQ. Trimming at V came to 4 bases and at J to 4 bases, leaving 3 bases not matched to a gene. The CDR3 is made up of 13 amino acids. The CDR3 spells CASSHRGATEAFF. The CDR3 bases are TGCGCCAGCAGCCACAGGGGGGCCACTGAAGCTTTCTTT.

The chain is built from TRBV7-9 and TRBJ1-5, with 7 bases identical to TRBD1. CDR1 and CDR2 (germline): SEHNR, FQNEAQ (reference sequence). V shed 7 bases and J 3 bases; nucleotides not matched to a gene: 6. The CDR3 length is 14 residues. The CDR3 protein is CASKGDSSNQPQHF. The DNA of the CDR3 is TGTGCCAGCAAGGGGGACAGCTCCAATCAGCCCCAGCATTTT.